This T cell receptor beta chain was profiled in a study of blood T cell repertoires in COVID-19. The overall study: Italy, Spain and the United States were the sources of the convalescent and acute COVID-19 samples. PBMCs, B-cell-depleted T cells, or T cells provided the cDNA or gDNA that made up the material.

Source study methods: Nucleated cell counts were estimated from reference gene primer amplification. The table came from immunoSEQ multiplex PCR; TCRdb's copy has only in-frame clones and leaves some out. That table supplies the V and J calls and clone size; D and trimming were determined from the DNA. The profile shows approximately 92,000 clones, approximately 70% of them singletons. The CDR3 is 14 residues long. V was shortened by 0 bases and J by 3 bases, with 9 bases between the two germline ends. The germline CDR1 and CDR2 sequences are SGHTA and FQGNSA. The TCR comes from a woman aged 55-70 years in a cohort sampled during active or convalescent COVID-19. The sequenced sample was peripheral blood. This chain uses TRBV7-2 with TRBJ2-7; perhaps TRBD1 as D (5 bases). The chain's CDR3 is CASSLAPGYYEQYF. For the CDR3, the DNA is TGTGCCAGCAGCTTAGCGCCAGGGTACTACGAGCAGTACTTC.